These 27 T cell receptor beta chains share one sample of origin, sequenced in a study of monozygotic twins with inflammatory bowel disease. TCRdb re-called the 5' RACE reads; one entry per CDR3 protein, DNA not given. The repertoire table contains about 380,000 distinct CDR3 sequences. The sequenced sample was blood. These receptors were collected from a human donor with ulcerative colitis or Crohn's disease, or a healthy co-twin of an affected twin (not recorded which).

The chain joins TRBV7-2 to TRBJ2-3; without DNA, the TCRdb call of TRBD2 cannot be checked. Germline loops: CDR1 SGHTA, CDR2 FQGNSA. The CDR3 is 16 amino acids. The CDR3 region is CASSRSGTSGGDTQYF. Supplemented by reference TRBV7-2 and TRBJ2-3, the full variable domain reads GAGVSQSPSNKVTEKGKDVELRCDPISGHTALYWYRQSLGQGLEFLIYFQGNSAPDKSGLPSDRFSAERTGGSVSTLTIQRTQQEDSAVYLCASSRSGTSGGDTQYFGPGTRLTVL.

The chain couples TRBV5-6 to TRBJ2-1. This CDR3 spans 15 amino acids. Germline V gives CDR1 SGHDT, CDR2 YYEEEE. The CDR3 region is CASSLRRFSHNEQFF.

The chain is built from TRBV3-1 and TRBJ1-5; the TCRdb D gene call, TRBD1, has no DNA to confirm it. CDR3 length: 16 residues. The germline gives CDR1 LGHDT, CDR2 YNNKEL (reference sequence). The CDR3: CASSPGRGDSNQPQHF.

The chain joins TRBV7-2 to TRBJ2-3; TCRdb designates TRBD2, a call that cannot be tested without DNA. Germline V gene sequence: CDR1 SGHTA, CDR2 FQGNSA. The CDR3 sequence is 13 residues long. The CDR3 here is CASSLGRIDTQYF.

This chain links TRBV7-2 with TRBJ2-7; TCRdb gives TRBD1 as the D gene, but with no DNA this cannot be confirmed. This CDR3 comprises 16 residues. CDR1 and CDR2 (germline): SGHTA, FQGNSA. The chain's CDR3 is CASSSGHNRGLGEQYF.

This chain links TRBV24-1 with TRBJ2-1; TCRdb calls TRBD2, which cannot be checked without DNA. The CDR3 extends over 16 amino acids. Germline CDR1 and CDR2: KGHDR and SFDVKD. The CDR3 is CATSDPIAGENNEQFF.

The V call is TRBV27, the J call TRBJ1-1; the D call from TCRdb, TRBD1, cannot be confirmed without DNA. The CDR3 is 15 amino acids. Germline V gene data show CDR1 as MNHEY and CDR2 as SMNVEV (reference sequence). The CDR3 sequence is CASSPGGHLNTEAFF.

The CDR3 loop is CASTLTGGSGTEAFF. The chain links TRBV12-3 or TRBV12-4 to TRBJ1-1; as DNA is missing, the TRBD1 call by TCRdb cannot be tested. The length of the CDR3 is 15 residues.

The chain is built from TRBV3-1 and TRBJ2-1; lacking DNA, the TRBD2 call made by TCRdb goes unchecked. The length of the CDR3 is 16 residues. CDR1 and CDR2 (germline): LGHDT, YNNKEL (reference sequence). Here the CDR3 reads CASSRRGGSSYNEQFF.

The CDR3: CASSFDGTGVLNSPLHF. J is TRBJ1-6 and V is TRBV7-2; TCRdb selects TRBD1, and the lack of DNA leaves this call unchecked. This CDR3 has 17 residues. Germline V gives CDR1 SGHTA, CDR2 FQGNSA.

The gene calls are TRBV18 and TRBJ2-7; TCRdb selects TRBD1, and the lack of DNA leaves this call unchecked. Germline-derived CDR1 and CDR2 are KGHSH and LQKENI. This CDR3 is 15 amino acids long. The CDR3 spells CASSKPGQGLYEQYF.

The CDR3 sequence: CASSGLGRETGELFF. V gene TRBV7-2 combines with J gene TRBJ2-2; absent DNA, TCRdb's TRBD1 call cannot be checked. CDR3 size: 15 residues. Germline CDR1 is SGHTA and CDR2 is FQGNSA.

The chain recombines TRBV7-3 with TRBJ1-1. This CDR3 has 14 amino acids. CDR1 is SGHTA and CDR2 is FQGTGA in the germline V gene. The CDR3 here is CASSKNREGTEAFF.

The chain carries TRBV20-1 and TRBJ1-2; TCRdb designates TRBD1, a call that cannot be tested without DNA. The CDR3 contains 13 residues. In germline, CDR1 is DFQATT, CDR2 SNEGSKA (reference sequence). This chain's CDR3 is CSARDSGDGGYTF.

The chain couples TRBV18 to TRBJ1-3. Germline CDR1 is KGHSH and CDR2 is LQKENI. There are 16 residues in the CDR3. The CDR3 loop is CASSPPRGSSGNTIYF.

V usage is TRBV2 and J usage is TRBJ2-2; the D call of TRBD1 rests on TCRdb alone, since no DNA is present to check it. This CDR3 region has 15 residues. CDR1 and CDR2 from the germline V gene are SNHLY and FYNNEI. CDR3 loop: CASNPGNWNTGELFF.

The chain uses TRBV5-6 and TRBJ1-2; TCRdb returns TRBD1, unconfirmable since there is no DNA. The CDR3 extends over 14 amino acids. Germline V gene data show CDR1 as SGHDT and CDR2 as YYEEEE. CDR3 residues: CASSLGELNYGYTF.

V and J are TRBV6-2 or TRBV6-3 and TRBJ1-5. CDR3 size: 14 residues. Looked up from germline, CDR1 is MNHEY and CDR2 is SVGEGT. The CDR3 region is CASSNTGSNQPQHF.

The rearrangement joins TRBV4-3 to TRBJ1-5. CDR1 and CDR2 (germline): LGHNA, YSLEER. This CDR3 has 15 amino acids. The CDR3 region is CASSQSDRLGQPQHF.

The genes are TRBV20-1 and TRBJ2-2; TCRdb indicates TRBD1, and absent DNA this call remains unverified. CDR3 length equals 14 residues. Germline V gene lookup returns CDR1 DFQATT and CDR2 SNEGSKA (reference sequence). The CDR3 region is CSASTGVNTGELFF.

The CDR3 reads CASSLPQGAVDSPLHF. The V and J genes are TRBV5-4 and TRBJ1-6. The germline gives CDR1 SGHNT, CDR2 YYREEE (reference sequence). CDR3 length equals 16 residues.

CDR3 residues: CSARHPDRDTYNEQFF. V gene TRBV20-1 combines with J gene TRBJ2-1; TCRdb lists TRBD1, though no DNA is available to test this call. Germline assignment: CDR1 DFQATT and CDR2 SNEGSKA (reference sequence). The CDR3 covers 16 residues.

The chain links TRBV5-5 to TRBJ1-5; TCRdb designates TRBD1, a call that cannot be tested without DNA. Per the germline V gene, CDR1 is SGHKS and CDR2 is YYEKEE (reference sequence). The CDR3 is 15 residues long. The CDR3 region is CASSRTGRFDQPQHF.

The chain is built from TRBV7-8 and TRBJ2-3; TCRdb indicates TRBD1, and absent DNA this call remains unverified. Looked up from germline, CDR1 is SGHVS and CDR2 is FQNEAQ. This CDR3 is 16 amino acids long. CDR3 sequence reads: CASSLARGVYTDTQYF.

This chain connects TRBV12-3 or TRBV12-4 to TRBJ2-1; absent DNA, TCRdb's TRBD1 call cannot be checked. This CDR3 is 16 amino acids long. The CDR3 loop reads CASSRRQGRRYNEQFF.

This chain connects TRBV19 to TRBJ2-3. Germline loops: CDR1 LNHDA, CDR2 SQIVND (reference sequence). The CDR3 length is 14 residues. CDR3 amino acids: CASSITHSTDTQYF. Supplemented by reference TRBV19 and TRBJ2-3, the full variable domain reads DGGITQSPKYLFRKEGQNVTLSCEQNLNHDAMYWYRQDPGQGLRLIYYSQIVNDFQKGDIAEGYSVSREKKESFPLTVTSAQKNPTAFYLCASSITHSTDTQYFGPGTRLTVL.

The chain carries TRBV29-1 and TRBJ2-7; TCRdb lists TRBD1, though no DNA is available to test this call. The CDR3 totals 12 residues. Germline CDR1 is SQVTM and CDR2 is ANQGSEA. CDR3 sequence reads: CSVEWTGDEQYF.